The rows below give T cell receptor beta chains drawn from one sample of a study of OX40 agonist ivuxolimab in advanced cancers. Method: immunoSEQ multiplex PCR; TCRdb's copy keeps in-frame clones and lacks some. The sample has under 70,000 clones; approximately 85% are singletons. Sequencing was performed on CD4+ or CD8+ T cells sorted from blood, taken in a trial of the OX40 agonist ivuxolimab. These receptors were collected from an adult with an advanced solid tumor such as melanoma, head and neck, liver or kidney cancer. The CDR3 runs from the conserved cysteine through the conserved F or W. The D gene is left open where the match is weak. Rows may omit the clone size; those that give it use once, few, many or a size class.

few,TRBJ1-1,TRBV7-2,TRBD1,CASSLDRGPNTEAFF,TGTGCCAGCAGCTTAGACAGGGGACCGAACACTGAAGCTTTCTTT
NA,TRBJ1-1,TRBV28,NA,CASTDERGGRTNTEAFF,TGTGCCAGCACCGACGAACGAGGAGGCAGAACCAACACTGAAGCTTTCTTT
NA,TRBJ2-3,TRBV25-1,TRBD1,CASSEWTGGTDTQYF,TGTGCCAGCAGTGAATGGACAGGGGGCACAGATACGCAGTATTTT
NA,TRBJ2-6,TRBV7-2,NA,CASKEVSGANVLTF,TGTGCCAGCAAGGAGGTTTCTGGGGCCAACGTCCTGACTTTC
once,TRBJ2-7,TRBV7-2,NA,CASSPQLYEQYF,TGTGCCAGCAGCCCCCAATTATACGAGCAGTACTTC
medium-sized,TRBJ2-7,TRBV4-1,NA,CASSQADSSYEQYF,TGCGCCAGCAGCCAAGCGGACAGCTCCTACGAGCAGTACTTC
NA,TRBJ2-6,TRBV5-1,TRBD1,CASSLGQGAGANVLTF,TGCGCCAGCAGCTTGGGACAGGGGGCTGGGGCCAACGTCCTGACTTTC
NA,TRBJ1-1,TRBV6-1,TRBD1,CASSEAGTGGMNTEAFF,TGTGCCAGCAGTGAAGCCGGGACAGGGGGGATGAACACTGAAGCTTTCTTT
NA,TRBJ2-7,TRBV28,NA,CASSLRGGAYEQYF,TGTGCCAGCAGTTTACGTGGGGGCGCGTACGAGCAGTACTTC
NA,TRBJ1-6,TRBV5-5,NA,CASSGLTGGSGSPLHF,TGTGCCAGCAGCGGACTTACGGGAGGGAGCGGCTCACCCCTCCACTTT
NA,TRBJ2-1,TRBV6-5,TRBD2,CASSYSGGRTGGEQFF,TGTGCCAGCAGTTACTCGGGCGGGAGGACCGGAGGAGAGCAGTTCTTC
NA,TRBJ1-2,TRBV5-1,TRBD1,CASSPGQGHYGYTF,TGCGCCAGCAGCCCAGGACAGGGACACTATGGCTACACCTTC
NA,TRBJ1-2,TRBV5-1,NA,CASSLGAGGNYGYTF,TGCGCCAGCAGCTTGGGTGCGGGGGGTAACTATGGCTACACCTTC
once,TRBJ2-5,TRBV5-4,TRBD2,CASSQRRAGGQKTQYF,TGTGCCAGCAGCCAACGTCGAGCGGGGGGCCAGAAGACCCAGTACTTC
NA,TRBJ2-4,TRBV6-6,NA,CASREASRGIQYF,TGTGCCAGCAGAGAGGCTTCGAGGGGCATTCAGTACTTC
NA,TRBJ2-7,TRBV5-1,NA,CASRLAYEQYF,TGCGCCAGCAGACTAGCCTACGAGCAGTACTTC
NA,TRBJ2-1,TRBV9,TRBD2,CASSVGLEVDEQFF,TGTGCCAGCAGCGTGGGACTAGAGGTCGATGAGCAGTTCTTC
NA,TRBJ2-1,TRBV28,TRBD2,CASSSGTSGGGQFF,TGTGCCAGCAGCTCCGGGACTAGCGGAGGTGGGCAGTTCTTC
NA,TRBJ1-4,TRBV7-2,NA,CASSLGTANEKLFF,TGTGCCAGCAGCCTCGGGACGGCTAATGAAAAACTGTTTTTT
NA,TRBJ1-1,TRBV10-3,NA,CAISERETEAFF,TGTGCCATCAGTGAGCGGGAGACTGAAGCTTTCTTT
NA,TRBJ1-2,TRBV30,TRBD1,CAWTAPTGGVEGYTF,TGTGCCTGGACAGCTCCGACAGGGGGAGTGGAGGGCTACACCTTC
NA,TRBJ2-2,TRBV10-1,TRBD1,CASSEQGASGELFF,TGCGCCAGCAGTGAGCAGGGGGCGAGCGGGGAGCTGTTTTTT
NA,TRBJ1-3,TRBV28,NA,CATDRSSGNTIYF,TGTGCCACTGACAGGTCCTCTGGAAACACCATATATTTT